The rows below give T cell receptor beta chains drawn from one sample of a study of PD-1 blockade in classical Hodgkin lymphoma. Assay: immunoSEQ multiplex PCR; the TCRdb copy retains only in-frame clones and omits some. The sample includes roughly 140,000 clones, around 84% of them seen just once. The specimen was peripheral blood mononuclear cells (PBMCs), collected before the second cycle of nivolumab. Every receptor here comes from a human donor with classical Hodgkin lymphoma. Both conserved end residues are part of each CDR3. A D gene is named only where the DNA matches it firmly.

D gene: TRBD1
V gene: TRBV7-8
CDR3 protein: CASSLGGRGLYGYTF

D gene: TRBD2
V gene: TRBV5-4
CDR3 protein: CASEPGTSGEDTDTQYF

D gene: TRBD1
V gene: TRBV6-5
CDR3 protein: CASRGQGRTEAFF

D gene: NA
V gene: TRBV19
CDR3 protein: CASSDHGGRDNQPQHF

D gene: TRBD2
V gene: TRBV7-2
CDR3 protein: CASSFSGRWAQETQYF

D gene: NA
V gene: TRBV19
CDR3 protein: CATDPGLNTEAFF

D gene: TRBD1
V gene: TRBV6-5
CDR3 protein: CASSKGQGLTEAFF

D gene: TRBD1
V gene: TRBV27
CDR3 protein: CASSLQGTGVWEQYF

D gene: NA
V gene: TRBV5-1
CDR3 protein: CASSLDTAGNTIYF

D gene: TRBD2
V gene: TRBV11-2
CDR3 protein: CASSRGTSGYNEQFF

D gene: TRBD1
V gene: TRBV6-6
CDR3 protein: CASSRTGGNTGELFF

D gene: NA
V gene: TRBV4-1
CDR3 protein: CASSQGRRGTDTQYF

D gene: TRBD1
V gene: TRBV19
CDR3 protein: CASSSYHRGDQPQHF

D gene: TRBD1
V gene: TRBV18
CDR3 protein: CASSAETGPYGYTF

D gene: NA
V gene: TRBV19
CDR3 protein: CASSPNGGTYNEQFF

D gene: NA
V gene: TRBV4-1
CDR3 protein: CASSQMGTPAWGYTF

D gene: NA
V gene: TRBV27
CDR3 protein: CASSESLRLGYTF

D gene: NA
V gene: TRBV11-2
CDR3 protein: CASSLSGTRTDTQYF

D gene: TRBD2
V gene: TRBV2
CDR3 protein: CASSVPGLVGGELFF

D gene: TRBD1
V gene: TRBV18
CDR3 protein: CASSPGQGREKLFF

D gene: TRBD2
V gene: TRBV19
CDR3 protein: CASSIDSSGSTGELFF

D gene: NA
V gene: TRBV29-1
CDR3 protein: CSVKKAGLYNEQFF

D gene: TRBD2
V gene: TRBV7-3
CDR3 protein: CASSLGLAGTDTQYF

D gene: TRBD2
V gene: TRBV5-1
CDR3 protein: CASSSGLAEETQYF

D gene: NA
V gene: TRBV4-2
CDR3 protein: CASSLRVVSTDTQYF

D gene: NA
V gene: TRBV20-1
CDR3 protein: CSARAGSEQYF

D gene: NA
V gene: TRBV9
CDR3 protein: CASSVAAHNTEAFF

D gene: NA
V gene: TRBV11-2
CDR3 protein: CASSSGTGSIQYF

D gene: NA
V gene: TRBV7-9
CDR3 protein: CASSPRPTGSGGTLYEQYF